These 9 T cell receptor beta chains came from one sample sequenced in a study of blood T cell repertoires in COVID-19. Data came from immunoSEQ multiplex PCR; TCRdb stores just in-frame clones and leaves some out. In the table there are some 120,000 clones, just under 85% of which are singletons. Sequenced: peripheral blood. The source of these receptors is a woman aged 45-59 years with acute or convalescent COVID-19.

As for this clone: Other DNA sequences of this sample code for an identical CDR3. V and J are TRBV10-3 and TRBJ2-3, with D possibly being TRBD2 (7 bases). This CDR3 region has 15 residues. CDR1 is ENHRY, CDR2 SYGVKD, per germline. Trimming removed 2 bases from V and 3 bases from J, with 12 bases in between. DNA for the CDR3: TGTGCCATCAGTGAGGGAGGGGGGGCGACAGATACGCAGTATTTT. This codes for CAISEGGGATDTQYF.

A note on this clone: This sample includes further DNA sequences coding for the same CDR3. CDR3 DNA sequence: TGCGCCAGCAGCTTGGTACAGGGGGCCTACGAGCAGTACTTC. This encodes CASSLVQGAYEQYF. The genes are TRBV5-1 and TRBJ2-7, with 8 positions matching TRBD1. CDR1 and CDR2 (germline): SGHRS, YFSETQ. J gave up 2 bases and V 0 bases, and 1 base lay outside the gene matches. The CDR3 is 14 residues long.

V is TRBV18 and J is TRBJ2-3; tentatively, D is TRBD2 (6 bases). Trimming stripped 6 bases from V and 0 bases from J, with 10 bases between. Per germline, CDR1 KGHSH and CDR2 LQKENI. This CDR3 region has 14 residues. The CDR3 DNA reads as TGTGCCAGCTCCAGGGACTTTAGCACAGATACGCAGTATTTT. Its protein is CASSRDFSTDTQYF.

The chain is built from TRBV30 and TRBJ1-2, with D possibly matching TRBD1 (6 bases). Germline V lookup: CDR1 GTSNPN, CDR2 SVGIG (reference sequence). Trimming shortened V by 5 bases and J by 8 bases, and 12 bases separated the two germline ends. CDR3 size: 11 residues. Written as DNA, the CDR3 is TGTGCCTGGTCTACAGGGCAGGGCTACACCTTC. Translated: CAWSTGQGYTF.

The chain combines TRBV7-9 with TRBJ2-2; TRBD1 agrees at 10 bases. Germline V gene data show CDR1 as SEHNR and CDR2 as FQNEAQ (reference sequence). The CDR3 sequence is 15 residues long. Unmatched junction bases numbered 7, after V lost 7 bases and J lost 5 bases. As DNA, the CDR3 is TGTGCCAGCAAAAGTGACAGGGGGCCGACCGGGGAGCTGTTTTTT. It yields the protein CASKSDRGPTGELFF.

This chain links TRBV7-8 with TRBJ2-7, with D perhaps TRBD1 (7 bases). Germline V gene sequence: CDR1 SGHVS, CDR2 FQNEAQ. The germline V and J ends were trimmed by 4 bases and 3 bases, with 13 bases remaining between them. The CDR3 sequence is 14 residues long. CDR3 DNA: TGTGCCAGCAGCTCTAACAGGGGAGGCTACGAGCAGTACTTC. It specifies CASSSNRGGYEQYF.

CDR3 nucleotides: TGTGCCTGGAGCAACGAGGGACAGGGCAACTATGGCTACACCTTC. Translated, it gives CAWSNEGQGNYGYTF. This chain joins TRBV30 and TRBJ1-2; TRBD1 agrees at 9 bases. Looked up from germline, CDR1 is GTSNPN and CDR2 is SVGIG (reference sequence). The CDR3 has 15 residues. V lost 3 bases, J lost 2 bases, and 7 bases stayed unmatched.

The rearrangement joins TRBV4-1 to TRBJ2-5; TRBD1 might be the D (6 bases). This CDR3 has 15 residues. V was pared by 2 bases and J by 2 bases, with 12 bases between. Germline values: CDR1 MGHRA, CDR2 YSYEKL. As DNA, the CDR3 is TGCGCCAGCAGCCAATTTCTCGGGACACAAGAGACCCAGTACTTC. The encoded protein is CASSQFLGTQETQYF.

The chain employs TRBV9 and TRBJ1-4; D gene ambiguous. Trimming removed 4 bases from V and 5 bases from J, with 9 bases in between. This CDR3 has 13 residues. Germline CDR1 is SGDLS and CDR2 is YYNGEE. CDR3 residues: CASSPSRNEKLFF. The CDR3 bases are TGTGCCAGCAGCCCAAGCCGCAATGAAAAACTGTTTTTT.